This T cell receptor (beta chain) originates from a study of blood T cell repertoires in COVID-19. Overall study context: The analysed material was cDNA or gDNA that came from T cells, B-cell-depleted T cells, or PBMCs.

In the authors' methods: Using reference gene primer amplification, nucleated cell counts were estimated. Assay: immunoSEQ multiplex PCR; the TCRdb copy retains only in-frame clones and omits some. V, J and clone size reflect that table, while D and trimming were determined from the DNA. The sample contains approximately 270,000 clones, nearly 90% of which appear only once. Between the trimmed V and J ends, which lost 5 bases and 5 bases, there was a span of 9 bases. This CDR3 region has 11 residues. Germline lookup yields CDR1 SQVTM and CDR2 ANQGSEA. This chain joins TRBV29-1 and TRBJ1-2; D is uncertain. This TCR was recovered from a man aged 18 to 29 with active or convalescent COVID-19. The sample taken for sequencing was peripheral blood. CDR3 residues: CSVSQSYGYTF. The CDR3 nucleotides read TGCAGCGTTTCGCAGTCTTATGGCTACACCTTC. Looking up the rest from reference TRBV29-1 and TRBJ1-2 gives the full variable domain: SAVISQKPSRDICQRGTSLTIQCQVDSQVTMMFWYRQQPGQSLTLIATANQGSEATYESGFVIDKFPISRPNLTFSTLTVSNMSPEDSSIYLCSVSQSYGYTFGSGTRLTVV.